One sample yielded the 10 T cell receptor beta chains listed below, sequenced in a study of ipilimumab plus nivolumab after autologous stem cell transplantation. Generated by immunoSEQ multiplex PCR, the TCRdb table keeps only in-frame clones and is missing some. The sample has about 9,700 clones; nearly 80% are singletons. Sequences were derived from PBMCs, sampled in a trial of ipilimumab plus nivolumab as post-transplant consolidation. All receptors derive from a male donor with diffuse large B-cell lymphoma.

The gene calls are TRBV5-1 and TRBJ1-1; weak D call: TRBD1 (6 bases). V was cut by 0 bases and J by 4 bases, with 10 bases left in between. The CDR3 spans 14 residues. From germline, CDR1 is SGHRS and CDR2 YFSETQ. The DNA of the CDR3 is TGCGCCAGCAGCTTGGCCCTGGGGGCCACTGAAGCTTTCTTT. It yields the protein CASSLALGATEAFF.

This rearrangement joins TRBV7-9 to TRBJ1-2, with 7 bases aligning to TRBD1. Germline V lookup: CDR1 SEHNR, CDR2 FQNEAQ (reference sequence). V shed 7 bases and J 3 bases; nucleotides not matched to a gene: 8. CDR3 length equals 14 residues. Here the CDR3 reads CASTAVDRDYGYTF. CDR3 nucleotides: TGTGCCAGCACCGCGGTCGACAGGGACTATGGCTACACCTTC.

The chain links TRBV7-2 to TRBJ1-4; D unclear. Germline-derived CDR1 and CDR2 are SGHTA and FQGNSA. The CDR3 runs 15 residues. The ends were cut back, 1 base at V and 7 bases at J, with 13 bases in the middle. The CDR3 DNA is TGTGCCAGCAGCTTAGGGGGTGCAGGTGGTGAAAAACTGTTTTTT. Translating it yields CASSLGGAGGEKLFF.

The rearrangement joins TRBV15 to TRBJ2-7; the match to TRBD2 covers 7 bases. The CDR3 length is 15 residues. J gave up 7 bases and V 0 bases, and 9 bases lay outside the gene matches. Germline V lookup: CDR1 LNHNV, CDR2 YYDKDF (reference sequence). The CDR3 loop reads CATSRDLGGLSEQYF. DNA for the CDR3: TGTGCCACCAGCAGAGATCTCGGGGGGTTATCGGAGCAGTACTTC.

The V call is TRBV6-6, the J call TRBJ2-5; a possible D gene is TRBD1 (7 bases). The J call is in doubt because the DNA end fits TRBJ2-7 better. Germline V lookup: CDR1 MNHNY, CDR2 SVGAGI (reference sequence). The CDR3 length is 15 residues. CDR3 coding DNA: TGTGCCAGCTCCCAGGGGGGCCCTCCGCCCTACGAGCAGTACTTC. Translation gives CASSQGGPPPYEQYF.

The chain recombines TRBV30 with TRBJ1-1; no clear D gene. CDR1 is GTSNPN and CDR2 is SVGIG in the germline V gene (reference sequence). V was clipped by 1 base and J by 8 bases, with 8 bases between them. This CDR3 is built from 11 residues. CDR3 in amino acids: CAWSALQEAFF. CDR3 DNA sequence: TGTGCCTGGAGTGCTCTTCAAGAAGCTTTCTTT.

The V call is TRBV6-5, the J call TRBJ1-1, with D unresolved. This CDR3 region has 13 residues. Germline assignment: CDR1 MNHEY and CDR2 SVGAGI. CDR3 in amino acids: CVTSPPYNTEAFF. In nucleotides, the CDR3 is TGTGTCACCTCCCCCCCGTATAACACTGAAGCTTTCTTT.

Here the CDR3 reads CASSRSGGGEQYF. The CDR3 nucleotides are TGTGCCAGCAGTCGGAGCGGGGGAGGCGAGCAGTACTTC. V usage is TRBV27 and J usage is TRBJ2-7; 8 positions agree with TRBD2. Germline-derived CDR1 and CDR2 are MNHEY and SMNVEV (reference sequence). After removal of 5 bases from V and 6 bases from J, the junction contained 6 bases not matched to a gene. The CDR3 length is 13 residues.

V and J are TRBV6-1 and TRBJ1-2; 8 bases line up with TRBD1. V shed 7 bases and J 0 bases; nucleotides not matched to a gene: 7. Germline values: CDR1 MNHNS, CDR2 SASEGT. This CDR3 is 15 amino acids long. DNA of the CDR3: TGTGCCAGCAAGACGGGGACAGGCGCTAACTATGGCTACACCTTC. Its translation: CASKTGTGANYGYTF.

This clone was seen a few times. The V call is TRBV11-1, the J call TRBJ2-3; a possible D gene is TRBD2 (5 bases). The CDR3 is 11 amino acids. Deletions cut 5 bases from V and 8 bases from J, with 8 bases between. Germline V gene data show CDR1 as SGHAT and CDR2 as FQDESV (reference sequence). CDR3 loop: CASSPGLTQYF. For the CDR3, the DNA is TGTGCCAGCAGCCCAGGACTTACGCAGTATTTT.